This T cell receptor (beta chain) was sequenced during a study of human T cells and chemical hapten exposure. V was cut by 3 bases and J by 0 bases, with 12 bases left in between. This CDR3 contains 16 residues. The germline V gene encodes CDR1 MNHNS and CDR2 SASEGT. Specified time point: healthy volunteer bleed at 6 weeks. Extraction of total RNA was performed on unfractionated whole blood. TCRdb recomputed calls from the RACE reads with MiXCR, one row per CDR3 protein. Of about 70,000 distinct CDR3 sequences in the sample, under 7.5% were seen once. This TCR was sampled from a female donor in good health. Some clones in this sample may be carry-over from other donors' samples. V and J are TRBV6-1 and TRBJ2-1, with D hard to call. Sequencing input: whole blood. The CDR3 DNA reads TGTGCCAGCAGTGATGTTACATTTAGCTCCTACAATGAGCAGTTCTTC. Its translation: CASSDVTFSSYNEQFF.